This section outlines one T cell receptor beta chain sequence together with its context. The data belong to a study of T cell changes during pregnancy in multiple sclerosis. Here immunoSEQ multiplex PCR was the method, and the copy in TCRdb shows in-frame clones only, minus some. Counted here are under 50,000 clones, 92% occurring once; the ten biggest clones make up around 0.8%. Here the sequenced sample was CD4+ T cells from peripheral blood mononuclear cells, taken in the third trimester of pregnancy. The clonotype originates from a female donor with multiple sclerosis, enrolled in a pregnancy study.

The CDR3 protein is CASSLGSHKSYEQYF. The CDR3 DNA reads as TGTGCCAGCAGCTTGGGCTCGCACAAGTCCTACGAGCAGTACTTC. The chain links TRBV11-2 to TRBJ2-7; D uncertain. The CDR3 is 15 amino acids. V lost 3 bases, J lost 1 base, and 13 bases lay in between. Germline-derived CDR1 and CDR2 are SGHAT and FQNNGV.